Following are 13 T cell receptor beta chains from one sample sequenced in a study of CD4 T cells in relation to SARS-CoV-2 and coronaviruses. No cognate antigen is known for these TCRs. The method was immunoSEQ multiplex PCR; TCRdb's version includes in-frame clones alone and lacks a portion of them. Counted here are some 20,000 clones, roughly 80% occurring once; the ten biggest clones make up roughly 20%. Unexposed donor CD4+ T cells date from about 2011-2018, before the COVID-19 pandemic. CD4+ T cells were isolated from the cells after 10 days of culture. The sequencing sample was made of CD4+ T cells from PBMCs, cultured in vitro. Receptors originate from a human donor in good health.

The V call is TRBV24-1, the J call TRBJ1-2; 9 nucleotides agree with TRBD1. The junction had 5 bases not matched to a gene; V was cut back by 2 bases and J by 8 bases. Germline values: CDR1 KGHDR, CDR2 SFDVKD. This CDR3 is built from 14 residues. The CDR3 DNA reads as TGTGCCACCAGTGATTCTTGGACAGGGGAGGGCTACACCTTC. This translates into CATSDSWTGEGYTF.

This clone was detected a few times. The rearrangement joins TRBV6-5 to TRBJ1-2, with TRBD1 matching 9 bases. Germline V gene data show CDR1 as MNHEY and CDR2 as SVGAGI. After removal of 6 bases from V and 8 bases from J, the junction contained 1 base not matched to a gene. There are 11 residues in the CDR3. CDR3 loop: CASSTGGGYTF. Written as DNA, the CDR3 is TGTGCCAGCAGCACAGGGGGCGGCTACACCTTC.

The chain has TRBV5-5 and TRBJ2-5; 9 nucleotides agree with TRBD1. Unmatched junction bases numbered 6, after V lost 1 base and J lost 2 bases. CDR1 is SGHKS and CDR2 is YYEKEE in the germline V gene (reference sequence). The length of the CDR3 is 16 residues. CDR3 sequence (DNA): TGTGCCAGCAGCTTGCAACAGGGGGCCGGGCAAGAGACCCAGTACTTC. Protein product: CASSLQQGAGQETQYF.

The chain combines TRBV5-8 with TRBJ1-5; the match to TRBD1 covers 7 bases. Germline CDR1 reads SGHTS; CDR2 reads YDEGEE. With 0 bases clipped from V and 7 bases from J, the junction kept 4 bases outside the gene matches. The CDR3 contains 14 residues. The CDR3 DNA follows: TGTGCCAGCAGCTTGGATCAGGGGGGGCAGCCCCAGCATTTT. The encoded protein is CASSLDQGGQPQHF.

The CDR3, as DNA: TGTGCCAGCAGCCGGGGGGGCGGGAGAGGAAACGAGCAGTACTTC. Amino acid sequence: CASSRGGGRGNEQYF. The chain uses TRBV7-3 and TRBJ2-7; the match to TRBD2 covers 8 bases. The junction had 11 bases not matched to a gene; V was cut back by 5 bases and J by 5 bases. This CDR3 comprises 15 residues. Germline CDR1 and CDR2: SGHTA and FQGTGA.

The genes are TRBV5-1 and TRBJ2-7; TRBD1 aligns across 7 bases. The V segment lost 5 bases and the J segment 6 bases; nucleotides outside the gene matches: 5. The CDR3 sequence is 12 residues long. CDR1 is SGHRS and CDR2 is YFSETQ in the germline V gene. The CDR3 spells CASSHDRVEQYF. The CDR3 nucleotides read TGCGCCAGCAGTCATGACAGGGTCGAGCAGTACTTC.

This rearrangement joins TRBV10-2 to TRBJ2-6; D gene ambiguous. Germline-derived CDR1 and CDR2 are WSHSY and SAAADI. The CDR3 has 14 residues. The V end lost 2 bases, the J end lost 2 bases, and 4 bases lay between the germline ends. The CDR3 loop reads CASSETAGANVLTF. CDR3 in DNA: TGCGCCAGCAGTGAGACAGCTGGGGCCAACGTCCTGACTTTC.

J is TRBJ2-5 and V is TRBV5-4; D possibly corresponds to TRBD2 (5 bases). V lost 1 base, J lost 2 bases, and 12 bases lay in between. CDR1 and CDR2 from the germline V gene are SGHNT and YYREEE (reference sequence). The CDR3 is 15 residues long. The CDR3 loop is CASSLNGINQETQYF. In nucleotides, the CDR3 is TGTGCCAGCAGCTTGAACGGGATTAATCAAGAGACCCAGTACTTC. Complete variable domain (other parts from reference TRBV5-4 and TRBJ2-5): ETGVTQSPTHLIKTRGQQVTLRCSSQSGHNTVSWYQQALGQGPQFIFQYYREEENGRGNFPPRFSGLQFPNYSSELNVNALELDDSALYLCASSLNGINQETQYFGPGTRLLVL.

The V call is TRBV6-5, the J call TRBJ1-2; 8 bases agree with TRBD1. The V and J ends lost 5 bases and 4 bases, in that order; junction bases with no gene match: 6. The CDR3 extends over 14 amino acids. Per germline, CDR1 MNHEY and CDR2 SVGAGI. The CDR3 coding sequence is TGTGCCAGCAGTCAACGGACAGGGAGCTATGGCTACACCTTC. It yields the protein CASSQRTGSYGYTF.

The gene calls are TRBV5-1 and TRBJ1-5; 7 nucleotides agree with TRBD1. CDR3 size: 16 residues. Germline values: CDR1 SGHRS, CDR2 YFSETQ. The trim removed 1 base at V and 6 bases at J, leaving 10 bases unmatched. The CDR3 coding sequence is TGCGCCAGCAGCTTGACAGGGGAAGGCATCGGTCAGCCCCAGCATTTT. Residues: CASSLTGEGIGQPQHF.

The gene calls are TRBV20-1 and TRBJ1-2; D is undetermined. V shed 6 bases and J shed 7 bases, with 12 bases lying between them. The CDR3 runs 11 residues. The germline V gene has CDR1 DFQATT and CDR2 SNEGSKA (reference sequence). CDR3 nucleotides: TGCAGTGCCGATTACGAGGGTGGCTACACCTTC. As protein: CSADYEGGYTF.

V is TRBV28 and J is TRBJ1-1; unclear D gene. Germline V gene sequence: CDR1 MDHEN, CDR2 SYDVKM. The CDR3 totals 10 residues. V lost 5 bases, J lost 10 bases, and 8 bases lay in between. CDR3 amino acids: CASSQETAFF. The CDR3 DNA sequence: TGTGCCAGCAGTCAGGAGACAGCTTTCTTT.

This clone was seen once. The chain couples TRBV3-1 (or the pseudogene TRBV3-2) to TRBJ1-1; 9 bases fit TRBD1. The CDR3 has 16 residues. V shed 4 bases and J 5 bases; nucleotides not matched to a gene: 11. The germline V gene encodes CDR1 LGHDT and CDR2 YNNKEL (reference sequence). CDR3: CASSRGDRVSGTEAFF. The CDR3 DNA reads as TGTGCCAGCAGCCGAGGGGACAGGGTAAGTGGGACTGAAGCTTTCTTT.